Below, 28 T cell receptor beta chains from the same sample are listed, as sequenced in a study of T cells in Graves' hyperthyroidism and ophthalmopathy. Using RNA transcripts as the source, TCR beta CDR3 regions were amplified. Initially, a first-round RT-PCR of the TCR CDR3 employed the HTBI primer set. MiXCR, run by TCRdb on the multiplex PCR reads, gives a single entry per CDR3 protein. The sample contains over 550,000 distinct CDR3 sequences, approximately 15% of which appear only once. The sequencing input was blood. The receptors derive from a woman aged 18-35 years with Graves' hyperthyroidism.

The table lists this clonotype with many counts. The CDR3 DNA reads TGCGCCAGCAGCTTGTCCCCAGCAGCCCCGGCGACCCTCCACTTT. This translates into CASSLSPAAPATLHF. The chain joins TRBV5-1 to TRBJ1-6, with D hard to call. CDR3 length: 15 amino acids. V lost 1 base and J 14 bases, leaving 19 bases between the germline ends. Germline V gene data show CDR1 as SGHRS and CDR2 as YFSETQ.

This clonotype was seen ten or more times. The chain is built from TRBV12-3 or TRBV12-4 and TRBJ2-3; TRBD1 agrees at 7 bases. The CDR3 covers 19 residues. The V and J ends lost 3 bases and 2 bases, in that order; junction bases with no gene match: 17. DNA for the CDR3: TGTGCCAGCAGTTTTTGGCAGGGGGATTATCCCCGCTACACAGATACGCAGTATTTT. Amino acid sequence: CASSFWQGDYPRYTDTQYF.

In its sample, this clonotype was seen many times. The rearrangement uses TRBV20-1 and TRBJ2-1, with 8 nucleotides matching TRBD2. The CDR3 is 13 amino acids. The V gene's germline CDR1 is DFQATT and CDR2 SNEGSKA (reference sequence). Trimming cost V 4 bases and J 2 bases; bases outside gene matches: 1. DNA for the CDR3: TGCAGTGCTAAGCGGGGGACCTACAATGAGCAGTTCTTC. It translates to CSAKRGTYNEQFF.

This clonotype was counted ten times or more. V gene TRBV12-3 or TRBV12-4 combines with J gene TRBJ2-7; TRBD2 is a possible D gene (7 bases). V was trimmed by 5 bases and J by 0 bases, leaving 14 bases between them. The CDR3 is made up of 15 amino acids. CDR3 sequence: CASSLGGVGSYEQYF. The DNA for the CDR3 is TGTGCCAGCAGTCTAGGGGGGGTTGGCTCCTACGAGCAGTACTTC.

CDR3 coding DNA: TGTGCCAGCAGCTCATCAGGGGTCGAGCAGTACTTC. Translated: CASSSSGVEQYF. This chain connects TRBV12-3 or TRBV12-4 to TRBJ2-7; maybe TRBD1 (6 bases). The V gene lost 6 bases and the J gene lost 6 bases, with 12 bases spanning the gap. The CDR3 consists of 12 residues.

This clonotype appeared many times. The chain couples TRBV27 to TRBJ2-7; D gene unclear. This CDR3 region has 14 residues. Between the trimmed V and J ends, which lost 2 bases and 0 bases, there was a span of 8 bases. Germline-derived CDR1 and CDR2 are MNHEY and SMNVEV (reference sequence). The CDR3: CASSLVTSSYEQYF. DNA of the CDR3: TGTGCCAGCAGTTTAGTCACCAGCTCCTACGAGCAGTACTTC.

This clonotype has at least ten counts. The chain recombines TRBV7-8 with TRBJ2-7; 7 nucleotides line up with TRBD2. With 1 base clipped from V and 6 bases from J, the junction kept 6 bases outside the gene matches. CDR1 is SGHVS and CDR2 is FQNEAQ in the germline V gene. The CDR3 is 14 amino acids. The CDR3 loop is CASSLGGPGGEQYF. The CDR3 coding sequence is TGTGCCAGCAGCTTAGGAGGGCCGGGGGGCGAGCAGTACTTC.

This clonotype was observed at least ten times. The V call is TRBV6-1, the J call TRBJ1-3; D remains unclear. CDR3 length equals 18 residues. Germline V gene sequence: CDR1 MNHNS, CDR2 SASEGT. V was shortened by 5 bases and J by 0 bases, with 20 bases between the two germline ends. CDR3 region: CASSSGRPEPVSGNTIYF. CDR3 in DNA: TGTGCCAGCAGTAGCGGACGGCCTGAACCCGTCTCTGGAAACACCATATATTTT.

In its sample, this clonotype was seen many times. This CDR3 reads CASSQVGDTSYEQYF. In nucleotides, the CDR3 is TGTGCCAGCAGCCAAGTGGGGGACACATCCTACGAGCAGTACTTC. V gene TRBV4-2 combines with J gene TRBJ2-7, with D perhaps TRBD1 (6 bases). Trimming removed 1 base from V and 1 base from J, with 11 bases in between. The CDR3 is 15 amino acids. In germline, CDR1 is LGHNA, CDR2 YNFKEQ.

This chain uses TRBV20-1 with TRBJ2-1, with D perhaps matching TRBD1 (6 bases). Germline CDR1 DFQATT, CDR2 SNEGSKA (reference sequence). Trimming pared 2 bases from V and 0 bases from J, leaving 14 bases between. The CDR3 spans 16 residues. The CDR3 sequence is CSARIAGVSSYNEQFF. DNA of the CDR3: TGCAGTGCTAGAATCGCAGGGGTGAGCTCCTACAATGAGCAGTTCTTC.

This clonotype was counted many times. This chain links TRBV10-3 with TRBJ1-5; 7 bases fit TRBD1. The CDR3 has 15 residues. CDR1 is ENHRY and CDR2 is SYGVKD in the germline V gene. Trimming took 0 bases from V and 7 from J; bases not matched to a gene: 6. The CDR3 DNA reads TGTGCCATCAGTGAGTCAGGAGGGGGCGGGCAGCCCCAGCATTTT. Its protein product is CAISESGGGGQPQHF.

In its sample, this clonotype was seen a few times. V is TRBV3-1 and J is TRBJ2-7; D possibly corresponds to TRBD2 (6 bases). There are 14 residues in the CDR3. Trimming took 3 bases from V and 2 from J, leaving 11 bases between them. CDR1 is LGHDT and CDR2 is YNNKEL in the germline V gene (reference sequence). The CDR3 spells CASSHKEGTYEQYF. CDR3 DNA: TGTGCCAGCAGCCACAAGGAGGGTACCTACGAGCAGTACTTC.

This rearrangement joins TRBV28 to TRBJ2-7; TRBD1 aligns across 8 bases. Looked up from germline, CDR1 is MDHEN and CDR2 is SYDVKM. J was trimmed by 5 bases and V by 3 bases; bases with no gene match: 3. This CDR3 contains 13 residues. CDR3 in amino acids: CASSFGQGNEQYF. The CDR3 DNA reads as TGTGCCAGCAGTTTCGGACAGGGTAACGAGCAGTACTTC.

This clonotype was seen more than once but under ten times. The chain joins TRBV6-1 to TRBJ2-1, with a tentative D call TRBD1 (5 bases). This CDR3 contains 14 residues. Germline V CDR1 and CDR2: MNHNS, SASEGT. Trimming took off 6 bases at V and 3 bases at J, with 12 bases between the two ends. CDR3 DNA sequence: TGTGCCAGCAGGGTACGTAGGGGCTACAATGAGCAGTTCTTC. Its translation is CASRVRRGYNEQFF.

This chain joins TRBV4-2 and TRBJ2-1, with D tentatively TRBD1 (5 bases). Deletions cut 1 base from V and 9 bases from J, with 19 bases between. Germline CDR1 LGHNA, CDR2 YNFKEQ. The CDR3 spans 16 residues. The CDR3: CASSQGQGLPSSEQFF. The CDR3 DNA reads TGTGCCAGCAGCCAAGGGCAGGGCCTCCCTTCGAGTGAGCAGTTCTTC.

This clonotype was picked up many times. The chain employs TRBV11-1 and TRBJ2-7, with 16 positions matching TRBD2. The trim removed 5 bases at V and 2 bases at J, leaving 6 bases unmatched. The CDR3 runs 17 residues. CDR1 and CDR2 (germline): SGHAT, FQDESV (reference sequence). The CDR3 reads CASSRWGLAGGPYEQYF. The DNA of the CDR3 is TGTGCCAGCAGCCGCTGGGGACTAGCGGGAGGGCCCTACGAGCAGTACTTC.

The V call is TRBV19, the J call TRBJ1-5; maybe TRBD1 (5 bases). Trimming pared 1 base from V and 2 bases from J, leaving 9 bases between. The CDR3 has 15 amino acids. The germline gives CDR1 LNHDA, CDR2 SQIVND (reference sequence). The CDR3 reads CASSIAGKRNQPQHF. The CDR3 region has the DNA TGTGCCAGTAGTATAGCAGGGAAGCGCAATCAGCCCCAGCATTTT.

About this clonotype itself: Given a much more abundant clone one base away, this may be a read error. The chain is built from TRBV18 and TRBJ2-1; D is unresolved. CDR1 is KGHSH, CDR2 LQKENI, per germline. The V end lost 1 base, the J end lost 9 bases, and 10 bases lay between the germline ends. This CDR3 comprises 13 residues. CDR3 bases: TGTGCCAGCTCACCACTCCCCCCGAGTGAGCAGTTCTTC. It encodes CASSPLPPSEQFF.

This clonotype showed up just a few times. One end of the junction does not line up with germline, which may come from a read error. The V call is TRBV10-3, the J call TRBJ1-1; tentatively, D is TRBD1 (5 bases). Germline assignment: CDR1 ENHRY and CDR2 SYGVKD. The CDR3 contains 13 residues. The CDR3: CAIRGVRDTEAFF. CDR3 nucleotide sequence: TGTGCCATCAGGGGGGTTCGAGACACTGAAGCCTTCTTT.

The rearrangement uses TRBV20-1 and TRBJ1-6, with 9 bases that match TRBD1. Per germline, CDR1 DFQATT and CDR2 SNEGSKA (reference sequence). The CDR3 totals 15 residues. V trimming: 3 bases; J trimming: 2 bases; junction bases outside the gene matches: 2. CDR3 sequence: CSARDRGTYNSPLHF. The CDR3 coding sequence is TGCAGTGCTAGGGACAGGGGTACCTATAATTCACCCCTCCACTTT.

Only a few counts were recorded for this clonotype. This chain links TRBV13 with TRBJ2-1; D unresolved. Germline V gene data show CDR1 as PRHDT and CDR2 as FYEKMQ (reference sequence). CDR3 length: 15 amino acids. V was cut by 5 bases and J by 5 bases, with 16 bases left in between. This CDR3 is CASSPRDPLDNEQFF. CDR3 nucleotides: TGTGCCAGCAGCCCCAGAGACCCCCTGGACAATGAGCAGTTCTTC.

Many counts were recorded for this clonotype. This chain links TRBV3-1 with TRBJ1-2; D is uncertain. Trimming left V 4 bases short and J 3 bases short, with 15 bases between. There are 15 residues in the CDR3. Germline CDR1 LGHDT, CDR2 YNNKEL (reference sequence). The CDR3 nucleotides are TGTGCCAGCAGCCTCGCAGGAGAGCCCTACTATGGCTACACCTTC. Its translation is CASSLAGEPYYGYTF. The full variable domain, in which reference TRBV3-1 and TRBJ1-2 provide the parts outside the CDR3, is DTAVSQTPKYLVTQMGNDKSIKCEQNLGHDTMYWYKQDSKKFLKIMFSYNNKELIINETVPNRFSPKSPDKAHLNLHINSLELGDSAVYFCASSLAGEPYYGYTFGSGTRLTVV.

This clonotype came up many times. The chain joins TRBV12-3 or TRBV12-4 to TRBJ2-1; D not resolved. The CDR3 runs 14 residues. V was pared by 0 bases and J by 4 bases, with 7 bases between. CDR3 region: CASSLAGKYNEQFF. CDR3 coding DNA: TGTGCCAGCAGTTTAGCGGGAAAATACAATGAGCAGTTCTTC.

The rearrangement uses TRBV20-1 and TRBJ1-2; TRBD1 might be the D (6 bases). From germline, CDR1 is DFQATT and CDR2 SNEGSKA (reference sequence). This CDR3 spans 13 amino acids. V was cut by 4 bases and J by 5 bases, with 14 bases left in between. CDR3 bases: TGCAGTGCTATGGACAGATATCGTTATGGCTACACCTTC. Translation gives CSAMDRYRYGYTF.

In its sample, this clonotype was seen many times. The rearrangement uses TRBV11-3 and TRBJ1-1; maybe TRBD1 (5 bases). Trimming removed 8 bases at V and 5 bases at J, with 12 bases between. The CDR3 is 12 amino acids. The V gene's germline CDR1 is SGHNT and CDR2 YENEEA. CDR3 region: CASGGLGTEAFF. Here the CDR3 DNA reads TGTGCCAGCGGGGGACTGGGGACTGAAGCTTTCTTT.

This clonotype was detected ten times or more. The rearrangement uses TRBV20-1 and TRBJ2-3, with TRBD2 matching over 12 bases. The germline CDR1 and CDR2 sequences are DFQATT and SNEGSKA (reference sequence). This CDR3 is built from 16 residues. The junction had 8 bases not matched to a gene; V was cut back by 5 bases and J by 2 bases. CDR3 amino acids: CSAPKGLAGNTDTQYF. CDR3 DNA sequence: TGCAGTGCTCCTAAGGGACTAGCGGGTAACACAGATACGCAGTATTTT.

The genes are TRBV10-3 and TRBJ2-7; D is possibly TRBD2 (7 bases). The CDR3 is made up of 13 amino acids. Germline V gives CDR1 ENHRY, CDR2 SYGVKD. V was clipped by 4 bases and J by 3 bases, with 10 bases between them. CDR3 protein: CAISGGGGYEQYF. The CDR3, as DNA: TGTGCCATCAGTGGGGGAGGGGGCTACGAGCAGTACTTC.

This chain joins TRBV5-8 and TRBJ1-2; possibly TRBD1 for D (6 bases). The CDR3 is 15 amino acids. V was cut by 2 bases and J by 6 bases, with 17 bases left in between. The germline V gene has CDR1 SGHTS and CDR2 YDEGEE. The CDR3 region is CASSFSRPQGHGYTF. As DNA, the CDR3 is TGTGCCAGCAGCTTCTCCAGACCCCAGGGGCATGGCTACACCTTC.